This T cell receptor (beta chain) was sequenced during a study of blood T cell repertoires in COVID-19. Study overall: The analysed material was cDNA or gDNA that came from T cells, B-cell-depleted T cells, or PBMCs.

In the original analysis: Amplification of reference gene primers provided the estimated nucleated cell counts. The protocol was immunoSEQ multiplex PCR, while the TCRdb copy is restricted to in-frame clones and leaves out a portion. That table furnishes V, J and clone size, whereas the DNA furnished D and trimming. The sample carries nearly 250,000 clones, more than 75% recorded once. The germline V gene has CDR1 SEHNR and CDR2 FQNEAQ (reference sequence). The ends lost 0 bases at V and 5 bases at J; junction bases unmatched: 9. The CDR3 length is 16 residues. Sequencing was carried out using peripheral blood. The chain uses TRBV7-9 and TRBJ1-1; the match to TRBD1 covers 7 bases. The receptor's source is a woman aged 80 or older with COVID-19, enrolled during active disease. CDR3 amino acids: CASSLAATGAGTEAFF. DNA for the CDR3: TGTGCCAGCAGCTTAGCGGCTACAGGGGCGGGGACTGAAGCTTTCTTT.